Given below is one T cell receptor (beta chain) in context. Its antigen remains unknown. The data were obtained in a study of shared clonotypes between healthy human individuals. Study-level results: Depth was large, yet rarefaction showed that sorted-subset sequencing was incomplete.

The deep-level immunoSEQ assay was used. Sequenced by immunoSEQ multiplex PCR; TCRdb stores in-frame clones only, minus some. The table records around 1.9 million clones, roughly 93% of them present only once. The naive CD8 subset, CD45RO-negative cells positively selected for CCR7, excluded terminally differentiated effector memory CD45RA+ cells. Sequencing was performed on naive CD8+ T cells from PBMCs. The receptor was isolated from a young man in good health. Some clones in this sample may be carry-over from other donors' samples.

The CDR3 DNA is TGTGCCAGCAGCGTAGATGACAGGGCTACCGGGGAGCTGTTTTTT. Protein product: CASSVDDRATGELFF. This rearrangement joins TRBV9 to TRBJ2-2, with TRBD1 matching 7 bases. The germline V gene encodes CDR1 SGDLS and CDR2 YYNGEE. V shed 0 bases, J shed 5 bases, and the junction held 4 bases outside the gene matches. This CDR3 is 15 amino acids long.